These 13 T cell receptor beta chains were sequenced from one sample in a study of blood T cell repertoires in COVID-19. This table comes from immunoSEQ multiplex PCR, and its TCRdb copy is limited to in-frame clones, with some not included. The sample carries about 170,000 clones, roughly 86% recorded once. The sample consisted of peripheral blood. These receptors all stem from a man between 65 and 85 years old with acute or convalescent COVID-19.

The chain has TRBV28 and TRBJ1-2; D ambiguous. The CDR3 is 14 residues long. Germline V gene data show CDR1 as MDHEN and CDR2 as SYDVKM. The germline V and J ends were trimmed by 3 bases and 3 bases, with 11 bases remaining between them. The CDR3 DNA is TGTGCCAGCAGTTTGATGAGGAACTACTATGGCTACACCTTC. Translation gives CASSLMRNYYGYTF.

The rearrangement uses TRBV6-5 and TRBJ1-3; D ambiguous. CDR3 length: 14 residues. CDR1 and CDR2 (germline): MNHEY, SVGAGI. V was trimmed by 6 bases and J by 0 bases, leaving 9 bases between them. CDR3 nucleotide sequence: TGTGCCAGCAGGCACCTGAGCTCTGGAAACACCATATATTTT. Protein: CASRHLSSGNTIYF.

The DNA of the CDR3 is TGTGCCAGCAGTGAGGGCGCTACGGGGGGGGCTTTCTTT. This sequence encodes CASSEGATGGAFF. This chain links TRBV6-1 with TRBJ1-1, with D maybe TRBD1 (5 bases). The V end was cut by 3 bases, the J end by 11 bases, with 16 bases between. This CDR3 is built from 13 residues. Germline V gene sequence: CDR1 MNHNS, CDR2 SASEGT.

CDR3: CASSLALTGGSYEQYF. Written as DNA, the CDR3 is TGTGCCAGCAGCTTAGCGCTAACAGGGGGATCCTACGAGCAGTACTTC. V and J are TRBV7-9 and TRBJ2-7; 8 positions match TRBD1. The V and J ends lost 0 bases and 1 base, in that order; junction bases with no gene match: 5. CDR1 is SEHNR and CDR2 is FQNEAQ in the germline V gene (reference sequence). This CDR3 region has 16 residues.

The V and J genes are TRBV28 and TRBJ2-3; D remains unclear. This CDR3 has 12 amino acids. Per germline, CDR1 MDHEN and CDR2 SYDVKM. Deletions cut 7 bases from V and 3 bases from J, with 8 bases between. The CDR3 nucleotides are TGTGCCAGCATAGCCGGGACAGATACGCAGTATTTT. The encoded protein is CASIAGTDTQYF.

V and J are TRBV9 and TRBJ2-1; D is perhaps TRBD1 (6 bases). The V and J ends lost 6 bases and 0 bases respectively, with 7 bases between them. CDR1 and CDR2 (germline): SGDLS, YYNGEE. CDR3 length: 13 amino acids. CDR3 nucleotides: TGTGCCAGCAACAGGGACTCCTACAATGAGCAGTTCTTC. It specifies CASNRDSYNEQFF.

In the case of this clone: The junction departs from germline at one end; a sequencing error may be responsible. The chain recombines TRBV15 with TRBJ1-5, with 8 bases matching TRBD1. Germline lookup yields CDR1 LNHNV and CDR2 YYDKDF (reference sequence). The CDR3 loop spans 16 amino acids. The CDR3 nucleotides read TGTGCCACCAGCAGAGATGGGTCAGGGGGCAAACAGCCCCAGCATTTT. Its translation: CATSRDGSGGKQPQHF.

This clone was seen a few times. The J gene is TRBJ1-1, the V gene TRBV7-9, with D perhaps matching TRBD1 (6 bases). The V gene's germline CDR1 is SEHNR and CDR2 FQNEAQ (reference sequence). The CDR3 has 16 amino acids. Trimming left V 4 bases short and J 1 base short, with 16 bases between. CDR3 loop: CASSSYAGEGNTEAFF. The CDR3 coding sequence is TGTGCCAGCAGCTCCTATGCAGGGGAGGGGAACACTGAAGCTTTCTTT.

The DNA for the CDR3 is TGTGCCAGCAGCTTAGGGACAGGGGGTCAGCCCCAGCATTTT. It is translated as CASSLGTGGQPQHF. This rearrangement joins TRBV11-2 to TRBJ1-5; 10 nucleotides match TRBD1. V lost 1 base, J lost 6 bases, and 0 bases stayed unmatched. From germline, CDR1 is SGHAT and CDR2 FQNNGV. The length of the CDR3 is 14 residues.

The rearrangement links TRBV10-3 to TRBJ2-2; a weak D match, TRBD1 (5 bases). The CDR3 spans 17 residues. Germline V gives CDR1 ENHRY, CDR2 SYGVKD. V was cut by 6 bases and J by 2 bases, with 19 bases left in between. The CDR3 here is CAISHDRTGVNTGELFF. In DNA, the CDR3 is TGTGCCATCAGCCACGACCGAACAGGAGTTAACACCGGGGAGCTGTTTTTT.

The count of this clone is one. V is TRBV20-1 and J is TRBJ1-2, with no clear D. V dropped 7 bases and J dropped 7 bases, with 10 bases sitting between them. The CDR3 totals 10 residues. The V gene's germline CDR1 is DFQATT and CDR2 SNEGSKA (reference sequence). The CDR3 region is CSGSRSGYTF. The CDR3 DNA sequence: TGCAGTGGGTCGCGGAGTGGCTACACCTTC.

V usage is TRBV7-9 and J usage is TRBJ2-7, with 9 bases that match TRBD1. The junction had 4 bases not matched to a gene; V was cut back by 5 bases and J by 5 bases. The CDR3 contains 13 residues. Per the germline V gene, CDR1 is SEHNR and CDR2 is FQNEAQ (reference sequence). The CDR3 DNA reads as TGTGCCAGCAGCGGACAGGGGTCCGACGAGCAGTACTTC. Translating it yields CASSGQGSDEQYF.

The chain uses TRBV5-1 and TRBJ2-1; 10 nucleotides line up with TRBD1. This CDR3 comprises 14 residues. Germline assignment: CDR1 SGHRS and CDR2 YFSETQ. J lost 6 bases, V lost 3 bases, and 3 bases had no gene match. The CDR3 sequence: CASSSGTGVNEQFF. For the CDR3, the DNA is TGCGCCAGCAGCTCCGGGACAGGGGTCAATGAGCAGTTCTTC.